This TCR beta chain came from a study of early T cells in non-severe SARS-CoV-2 infection. About the study: RNA in bulk from unsorted whole blood was sequenced, and chains were unpaired.

The CDR3 runs to 13 residues. Per germline, CDR1 SEHNR and CDR2 FQNEAQ (reference sequence). V lost 4 bases and J 5 bases, leaving 11 bases between the germline ends. Researchers attached unique molecular identifiers to individual cDNA molecules. TCRdb passed the 5' RACE reads through MiXCR, listing each CDR3 protein once. Seen here are some 110,000 distinct CDR3 sequences, 15% observed once, and the top ten hold just over 20%. The study's findings and limits: Missing private and CD4 specificities, VDJdb matching favored anti-spike CD8 responses.

This clonotype occurred a few times. The antigen is not known. This sequence joins TRBV7-9 and TRBJ1-1; D remains ambiguous. The sequencing sample was made of whole blood. The source of this sequence is an adult who was a healthcare worker with PCR-confirmed SARS-CoV-2 infection or an uninfected control (not recorded which). The DNA of the CDR3 is TGTGCCAGCAGCTCTCCCCCGGTTACTGAAGCTTTCTTT. Its translation: CASSSPPVTEAFF.